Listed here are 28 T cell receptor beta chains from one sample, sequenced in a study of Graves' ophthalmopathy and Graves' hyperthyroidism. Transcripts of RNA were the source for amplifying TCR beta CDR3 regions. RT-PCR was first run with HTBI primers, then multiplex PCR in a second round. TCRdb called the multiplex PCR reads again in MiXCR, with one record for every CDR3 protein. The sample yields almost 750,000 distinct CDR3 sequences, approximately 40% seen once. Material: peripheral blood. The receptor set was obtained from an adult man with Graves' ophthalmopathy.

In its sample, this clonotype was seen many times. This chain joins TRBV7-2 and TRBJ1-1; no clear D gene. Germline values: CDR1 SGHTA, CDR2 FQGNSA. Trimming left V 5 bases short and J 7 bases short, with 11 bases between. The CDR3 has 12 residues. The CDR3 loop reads CASSPNPHEAFF. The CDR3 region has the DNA TGTGCCAGCAGCCCGAACCCCCATGAAGCTTTCTTT.

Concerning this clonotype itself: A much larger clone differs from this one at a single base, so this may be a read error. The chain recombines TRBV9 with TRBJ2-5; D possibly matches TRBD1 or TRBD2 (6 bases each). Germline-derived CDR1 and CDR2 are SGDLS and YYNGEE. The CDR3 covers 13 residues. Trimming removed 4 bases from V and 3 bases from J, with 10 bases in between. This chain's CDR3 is CASSWGAEETQYF. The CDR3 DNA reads TGTGCCAGCAGCTGGGGGGCCGAAGAGACCCAGTACTTC.

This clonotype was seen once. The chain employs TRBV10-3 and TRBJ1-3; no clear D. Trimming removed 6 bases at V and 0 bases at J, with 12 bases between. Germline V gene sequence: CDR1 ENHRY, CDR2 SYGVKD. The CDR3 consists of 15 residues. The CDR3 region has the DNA TGTGCCATCAGCCCCGCCCGGTACTCTGGAAACACCATATATTTT. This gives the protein CAISPARYSGNTIYF.

The CDR3 loop is CSARGTSGSIYEQYF. CDR3 nucleotide sequence: TGCAGTGCTAGAGGAACTAGCGGGAGTATATACGAGCAGTACTTC. This rearrangement joins TRBV20-1 to TRBJ2-7; the match to TRBD2 covers 11 bases. The CDR3 runs to 15 residues. Germline CDR1 reads DFQATT; CDR2 reads SNEGSKA (reference sequence). V lost 1 base and J lost 4; bases outside the gene matches: 6.

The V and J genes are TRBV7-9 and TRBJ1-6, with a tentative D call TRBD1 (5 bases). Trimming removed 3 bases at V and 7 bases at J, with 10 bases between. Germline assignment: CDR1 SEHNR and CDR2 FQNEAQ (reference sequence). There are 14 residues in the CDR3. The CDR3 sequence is CASSLGPENSPLHF. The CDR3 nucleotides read TGTGCCAGCAGCTTGGGGCCTGAGAATTCACCCCTCCACTTT.

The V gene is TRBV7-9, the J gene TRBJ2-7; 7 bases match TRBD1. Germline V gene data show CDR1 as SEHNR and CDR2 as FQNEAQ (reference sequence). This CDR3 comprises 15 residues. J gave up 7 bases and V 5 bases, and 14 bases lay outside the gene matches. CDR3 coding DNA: TGTGCCAGCAGCGGACCCGACAGGGTTATCGGAGAGCAGTACTTC. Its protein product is CASSGPDRVIGEQYF.

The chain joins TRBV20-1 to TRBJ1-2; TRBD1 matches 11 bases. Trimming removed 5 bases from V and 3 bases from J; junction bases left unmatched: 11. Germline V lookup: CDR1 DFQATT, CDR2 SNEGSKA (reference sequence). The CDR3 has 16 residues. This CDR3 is CSADSGTGGVHYGYTF. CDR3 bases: TGCAGTGCTGACTCCGGGACAGGGGGGGTTCACTATGGCTACACCTTC.

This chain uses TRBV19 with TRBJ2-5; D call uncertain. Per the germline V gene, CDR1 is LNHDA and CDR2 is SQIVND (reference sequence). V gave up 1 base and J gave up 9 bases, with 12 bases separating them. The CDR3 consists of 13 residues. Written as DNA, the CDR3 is TGTGCCAGTAGTATAGTGGCAAATCAGCCCCAGTACTTC. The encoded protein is CASSIVANQPQYF.

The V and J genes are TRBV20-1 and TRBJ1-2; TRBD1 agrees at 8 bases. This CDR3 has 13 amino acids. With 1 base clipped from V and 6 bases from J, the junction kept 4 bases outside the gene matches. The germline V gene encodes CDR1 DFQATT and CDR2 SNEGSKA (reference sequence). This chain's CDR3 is CSARGGQGHGYTF. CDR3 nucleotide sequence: TGCAGTGCTAGAGGTGGACAGGGTCATGGCTACACCTTC.

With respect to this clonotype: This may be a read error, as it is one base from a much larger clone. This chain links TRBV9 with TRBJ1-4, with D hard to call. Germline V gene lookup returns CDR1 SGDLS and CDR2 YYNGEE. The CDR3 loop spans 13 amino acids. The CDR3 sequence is CASSVESGEKLLF. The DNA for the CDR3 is TGTGCCAGCAGCGTTGAGAGCGGGGAAAAACTGCTTTTT.

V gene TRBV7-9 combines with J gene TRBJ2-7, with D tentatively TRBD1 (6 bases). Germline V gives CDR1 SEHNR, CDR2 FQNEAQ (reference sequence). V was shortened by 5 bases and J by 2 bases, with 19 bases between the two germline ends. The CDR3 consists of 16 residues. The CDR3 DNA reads TGTGCCAGCAGCGTTGAAGACGGACAGCACACCTACGAGCAGTACTTC. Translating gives CASSVEDGQHTYEQYF.

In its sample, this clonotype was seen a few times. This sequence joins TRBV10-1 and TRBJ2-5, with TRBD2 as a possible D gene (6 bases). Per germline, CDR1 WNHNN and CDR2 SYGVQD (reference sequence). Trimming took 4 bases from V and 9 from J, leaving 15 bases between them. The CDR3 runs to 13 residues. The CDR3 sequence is CASSVSREEAQYF. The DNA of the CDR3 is TGCGCCAGCAGTGTGTCCAGGGAGGAGGCCCAGTACTTC.

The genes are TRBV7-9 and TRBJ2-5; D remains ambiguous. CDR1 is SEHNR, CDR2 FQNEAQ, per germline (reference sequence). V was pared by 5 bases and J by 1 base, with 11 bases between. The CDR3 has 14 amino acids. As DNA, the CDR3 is TGTGCCAGCAGCCAAGGGCGGTTCCAAGAGACCCAGTACTTC. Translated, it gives CASSQGRFQETQYF. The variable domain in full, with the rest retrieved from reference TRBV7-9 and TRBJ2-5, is DTGVSQNPRHKITKRGQNVTFRCDPISEHNRLYWYRQTLGQGPEFLTYFQNEAQLEKSRLLSDRFSAERPKGSFSTLEIQRTEQGDSAMYLCASSQGRFQETQYFGPGTRLLVL.

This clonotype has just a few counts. This chain's CDR3 is CASSLSVMYGYTF. CDR3 coding DNA: TGTGCCAGCAGTTTATCCGTCATGTATGGCTACACCTTC. The chain links TRBV27 to TRBJ1-2; D is ambiguous. This CDR3 has 13 residues. Germline values: CDR1 MNHEY, CDR2 SMNVEV (reference sequence). Trimming took 0 bases from V and 5 from J, leaving 7 bases between them.

The CDR3 reads CSVMDWAGTGANVLTF. In nucleotides, the CDR3 is TGCAGCGTTATGGATTGGGCAGGGACTGGGGCCAACGTCCTGACTTTC. The genes are TRBV29-1 and TRBJ2-6, with TRBD1 as a possible D gene (5 bases). The CDR3 extends over 16 amino acids. The V end lost 5 bases, the J end lost 2 bases, and 16 bases lay between the germline ends. Germline values: CDR1 SQVTM, CDR2 ANQGSEA.

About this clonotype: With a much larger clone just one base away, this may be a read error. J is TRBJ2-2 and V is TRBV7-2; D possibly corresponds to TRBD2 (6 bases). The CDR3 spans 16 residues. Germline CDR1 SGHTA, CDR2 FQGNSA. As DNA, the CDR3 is TGTGCCAGCAGGGCCATTAGACTAGTTGCGTCCGGGGAGCTGCTTTTT. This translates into CASRAIRLVASGELLF.

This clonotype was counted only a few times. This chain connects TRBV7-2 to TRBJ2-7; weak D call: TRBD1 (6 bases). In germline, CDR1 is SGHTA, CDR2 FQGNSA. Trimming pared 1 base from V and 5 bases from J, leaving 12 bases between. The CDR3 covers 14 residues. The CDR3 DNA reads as TGTGCCAGCAGCTTAGGGGCCAGGGGCGACGAGCAGTACTTC. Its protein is CASSLGARGDEQYF.

The CDR3 region is CASNTGGSGANVLTF. Written as DNA, the CDR3 is TGCGCCAGCAATACAGGGGGCTCTGGGGCCAACGTCCTGACTTTC. V is TRBV5-1 and J is TRBJ2-6; 8 bases agree with TRBD1. Germline V gives CDR1 SGHRS, CDR2 YFSETQ. The V and J ends lost 6 bases and 0 bases, in that order; junction bases with no gene match: 2. The CDR3 covers 15 residues.

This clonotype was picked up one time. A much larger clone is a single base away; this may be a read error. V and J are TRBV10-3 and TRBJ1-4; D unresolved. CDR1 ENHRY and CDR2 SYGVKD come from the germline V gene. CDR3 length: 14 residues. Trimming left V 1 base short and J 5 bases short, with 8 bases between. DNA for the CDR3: TGTGCCATCAGTGAGTGGGAGACCAATGAAAAACTGTTTTTT. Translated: CAISEWETNEKLFF.

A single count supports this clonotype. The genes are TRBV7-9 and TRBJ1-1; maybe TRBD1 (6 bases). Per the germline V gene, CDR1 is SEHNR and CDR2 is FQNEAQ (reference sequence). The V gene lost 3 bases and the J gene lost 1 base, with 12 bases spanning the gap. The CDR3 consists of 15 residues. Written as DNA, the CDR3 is TGTGCCAGCAGCTTTCACAGGGACTGGAACACTGAAGCTTTCTTT. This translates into CASSFHRDWNTEAFF.

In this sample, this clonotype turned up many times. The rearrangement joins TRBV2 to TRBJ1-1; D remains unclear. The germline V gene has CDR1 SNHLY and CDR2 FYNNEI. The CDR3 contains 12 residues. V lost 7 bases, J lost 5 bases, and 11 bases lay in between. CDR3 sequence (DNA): TGTGCCAGCAATTGGGTTGGAACTGAAGCTTTCTTT. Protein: CASNWVGTEAFF.

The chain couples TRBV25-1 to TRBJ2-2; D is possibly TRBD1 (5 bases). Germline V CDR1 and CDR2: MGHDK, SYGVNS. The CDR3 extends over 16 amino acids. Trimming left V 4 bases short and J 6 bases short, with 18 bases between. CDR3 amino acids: CASSASFGPRAGELFF. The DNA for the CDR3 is TGTGCCAGCAGTGCTAGTTTTGGACCCAGGGCCGGGGAGCTGTTTTTT. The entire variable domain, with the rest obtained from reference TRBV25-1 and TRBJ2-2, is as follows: EADIYQTPRYLVIGTGKKITLECSQTMGHDKMYWYQQDPGMELHLIHYSYGVNSTEKGDLSSESTVSRIRTEHFPLTLESARPSHTSQYLCASSASFGPRAGELFFGEGSRLTVL.

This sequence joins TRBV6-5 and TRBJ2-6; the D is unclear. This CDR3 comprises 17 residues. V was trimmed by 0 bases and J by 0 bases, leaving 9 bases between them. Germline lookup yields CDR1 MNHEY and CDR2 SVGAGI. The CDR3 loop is CASSYSDVSSGANVLTF. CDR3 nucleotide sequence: TGTGCCAGCAGTTACTCGGACGTAAGCTCTGGGGCCAACGTCCTGACTTTC.

For the CDR3, the DNA is TGCAGCGTTTCCCTCATAAACACCGGGGAGCTGTTTTTT. This encodes CSVSLINTGELFF. The chain is built from TRBV29-1 and TRBJ2-2; D is uncertain. CDR3 length: 13 residues. Trimming pared 5 bases from V and 2 bases from J, leaving 9 bases between. The V gene's germline CDR1 is SQVTM and CDR2 ANQGSEA.

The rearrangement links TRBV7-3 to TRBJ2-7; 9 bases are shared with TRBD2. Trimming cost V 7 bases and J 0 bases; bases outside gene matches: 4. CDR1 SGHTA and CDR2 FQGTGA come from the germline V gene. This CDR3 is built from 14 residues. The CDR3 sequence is CASTQRGDSYEQYF. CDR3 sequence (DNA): TGTGCCAGCACCCAGCGGGGGGACTCCTACGAGCAGTACTTC.

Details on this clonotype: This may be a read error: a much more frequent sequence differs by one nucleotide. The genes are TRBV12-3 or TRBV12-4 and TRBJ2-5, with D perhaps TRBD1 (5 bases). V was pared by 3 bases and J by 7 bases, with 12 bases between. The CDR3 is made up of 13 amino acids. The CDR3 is CASSFYRKGTQYF. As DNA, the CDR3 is TGTGCCAGCAGTTTCTACAGGAAGGGGACCCAGTACTTC.

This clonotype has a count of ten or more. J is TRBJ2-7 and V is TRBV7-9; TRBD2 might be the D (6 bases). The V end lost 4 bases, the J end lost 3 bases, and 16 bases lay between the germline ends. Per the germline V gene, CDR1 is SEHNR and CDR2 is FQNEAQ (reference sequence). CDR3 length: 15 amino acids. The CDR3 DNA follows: TGTGCCAGCAGCTCCGGGGCGGGAAGGTTCTACGAGCAGTACTTC. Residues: CASSSGAGRFYEQYF.

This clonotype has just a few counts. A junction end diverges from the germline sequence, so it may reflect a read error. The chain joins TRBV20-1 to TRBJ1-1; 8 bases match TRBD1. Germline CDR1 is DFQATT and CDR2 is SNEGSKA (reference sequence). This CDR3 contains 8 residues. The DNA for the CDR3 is TGCAGTGCCAATACAGGGGGCTTT. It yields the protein CSANTGGF.